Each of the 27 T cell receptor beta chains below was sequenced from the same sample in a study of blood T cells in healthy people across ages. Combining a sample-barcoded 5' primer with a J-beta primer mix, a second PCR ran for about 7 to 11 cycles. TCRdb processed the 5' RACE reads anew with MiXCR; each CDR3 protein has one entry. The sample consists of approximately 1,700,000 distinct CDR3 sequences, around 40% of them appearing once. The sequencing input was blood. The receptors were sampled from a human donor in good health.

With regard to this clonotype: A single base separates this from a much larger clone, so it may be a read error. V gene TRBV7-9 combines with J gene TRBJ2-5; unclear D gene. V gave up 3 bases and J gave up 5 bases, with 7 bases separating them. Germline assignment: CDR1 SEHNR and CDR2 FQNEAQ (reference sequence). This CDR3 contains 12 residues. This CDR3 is CASSFRTETQYF. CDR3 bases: TGTGCCAGCAGCTTCAGGACCGAGACCCAGTACTTC.

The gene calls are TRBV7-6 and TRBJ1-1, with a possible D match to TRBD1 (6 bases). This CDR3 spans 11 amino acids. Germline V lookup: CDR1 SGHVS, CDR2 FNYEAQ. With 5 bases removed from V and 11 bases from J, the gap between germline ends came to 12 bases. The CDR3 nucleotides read TGTGCCAGCAGCGTGGGGACAATGGCTTTCTTT. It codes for CASSVGTMAFF.

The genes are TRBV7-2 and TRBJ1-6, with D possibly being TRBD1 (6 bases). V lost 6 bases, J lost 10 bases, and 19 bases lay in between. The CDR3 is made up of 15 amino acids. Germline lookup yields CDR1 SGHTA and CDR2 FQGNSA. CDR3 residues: CASSLTGPVPSPLHF. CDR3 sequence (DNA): TGTGCCAGCAGTCTCACAGGGCCAGTCCCATCACCCCTCCACTTT.

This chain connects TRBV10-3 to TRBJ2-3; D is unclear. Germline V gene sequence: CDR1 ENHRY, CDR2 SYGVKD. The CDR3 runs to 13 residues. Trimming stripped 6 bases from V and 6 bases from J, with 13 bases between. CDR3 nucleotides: TGTGCCATCAGCTCCTTCAAGGGCGATACGCAGTATTTT. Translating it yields CAISSFKGDTQYF.

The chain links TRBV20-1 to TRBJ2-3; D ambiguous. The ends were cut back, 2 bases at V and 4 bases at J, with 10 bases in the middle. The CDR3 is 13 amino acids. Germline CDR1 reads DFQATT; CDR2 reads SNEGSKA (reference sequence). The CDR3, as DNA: TGCAGTGCTAGACAGGCAGTCCCAGATACGCAGTATTTT. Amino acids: CSARQAVPDTQYF.

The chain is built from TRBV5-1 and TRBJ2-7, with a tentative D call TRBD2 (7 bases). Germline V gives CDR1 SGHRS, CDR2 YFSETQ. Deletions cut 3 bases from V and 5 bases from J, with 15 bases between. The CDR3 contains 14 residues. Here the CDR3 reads CASSSVGGGDEQYF. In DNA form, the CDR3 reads TGCGCCAGCAGCTCTGTGGGAGGGGGGGACGAGCAGTACTTC.

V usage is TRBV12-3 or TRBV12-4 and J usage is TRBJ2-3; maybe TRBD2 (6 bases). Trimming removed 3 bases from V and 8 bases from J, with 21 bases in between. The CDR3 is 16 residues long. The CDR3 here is CASSFGQGGYTGTQYF. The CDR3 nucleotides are TGTGCCAGCAGTTTTGGTCAGGGAGGATATACGGGTACGCAGTATTTT.

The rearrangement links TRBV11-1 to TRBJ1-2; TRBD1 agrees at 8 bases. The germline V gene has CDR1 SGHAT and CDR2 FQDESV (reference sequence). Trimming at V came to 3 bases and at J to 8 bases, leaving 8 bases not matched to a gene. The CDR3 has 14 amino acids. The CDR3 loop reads CASSLDRDGSGYTF. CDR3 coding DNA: TGTGCCAGCAGCTTGGACAGGGATGGGAGCGGCTACACCTTC. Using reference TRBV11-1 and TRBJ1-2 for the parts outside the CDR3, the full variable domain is EAEVAQSPRYKITEKSQAVAFWCDPISGHATLYWYRQILGQGPELLVQFQDESVVDDSQLPKDRFSAERLKGVDSTLKIQPAELGDSAMYLCASSLDRDGSGYTFGSGTRLTVV.

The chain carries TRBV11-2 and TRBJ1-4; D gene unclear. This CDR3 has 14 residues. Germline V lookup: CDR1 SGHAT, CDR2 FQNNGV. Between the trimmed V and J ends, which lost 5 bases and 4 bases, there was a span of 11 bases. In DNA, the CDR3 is TGTGCCAGCAGCCAAACAGAGTTTAATGAAAAACTGTTTTTT. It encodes CASSQTEFNEKLFF.

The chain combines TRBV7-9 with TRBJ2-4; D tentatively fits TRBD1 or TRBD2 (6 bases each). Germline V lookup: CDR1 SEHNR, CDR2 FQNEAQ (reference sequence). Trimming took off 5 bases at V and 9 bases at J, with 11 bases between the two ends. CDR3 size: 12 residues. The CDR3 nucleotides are TGTGCCAGCAGCCAAACGGGGGCCATTCAGTACTTC. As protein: CASSQTGAIQYF. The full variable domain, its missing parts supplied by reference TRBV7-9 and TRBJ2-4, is DTGVSQNPRHKITKRGQNVTFRCDPISEHNRLYWYRQTLGQGPEFLTYFQNEAQLEKSRLLSDRFSAERPKGSFSTLEIQRTEQGDSAMYLCASSQTGAIQYFGAGTRLSVL.

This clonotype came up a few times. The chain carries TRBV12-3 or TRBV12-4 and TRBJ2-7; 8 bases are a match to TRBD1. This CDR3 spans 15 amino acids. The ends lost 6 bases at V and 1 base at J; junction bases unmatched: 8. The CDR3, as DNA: TGTGCCAGCAGCCCGACAGGGGCCCTATCCTACGAGCAGTACTTC. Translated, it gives CASSPTGALSYEQYF.

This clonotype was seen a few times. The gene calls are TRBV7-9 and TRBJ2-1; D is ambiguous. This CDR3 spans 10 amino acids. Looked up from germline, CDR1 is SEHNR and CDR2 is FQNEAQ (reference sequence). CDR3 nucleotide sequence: TGTGCAGGGTCCTACAATGAGCAGTTCTTC. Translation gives CAGSYNEQFF.

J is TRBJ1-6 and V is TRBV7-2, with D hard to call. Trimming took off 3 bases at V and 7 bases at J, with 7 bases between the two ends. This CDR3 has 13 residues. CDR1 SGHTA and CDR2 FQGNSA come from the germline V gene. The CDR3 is CASSFTRNSPLHF. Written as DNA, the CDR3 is TGTGCCAGCAGCTTTACGCGGAATTCACCCCTCCACTTT.

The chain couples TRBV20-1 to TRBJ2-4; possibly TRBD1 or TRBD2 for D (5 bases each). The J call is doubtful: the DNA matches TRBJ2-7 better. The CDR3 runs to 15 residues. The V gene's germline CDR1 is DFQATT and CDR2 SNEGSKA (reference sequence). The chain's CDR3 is CSASRGHPRVYEQYF. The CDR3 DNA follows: TGCAGTGCTAGTCGAGGACACCCGAGGGTCTACGAGCAGTACTTC.

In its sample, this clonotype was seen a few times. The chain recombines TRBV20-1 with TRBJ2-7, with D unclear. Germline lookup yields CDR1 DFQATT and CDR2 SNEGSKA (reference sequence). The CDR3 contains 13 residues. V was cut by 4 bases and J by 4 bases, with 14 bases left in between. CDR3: CSAISSPWYEQYF. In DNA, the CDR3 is TGCAGTGCTATATCGAGCCCATGGTACGAGCAGTACTTC.

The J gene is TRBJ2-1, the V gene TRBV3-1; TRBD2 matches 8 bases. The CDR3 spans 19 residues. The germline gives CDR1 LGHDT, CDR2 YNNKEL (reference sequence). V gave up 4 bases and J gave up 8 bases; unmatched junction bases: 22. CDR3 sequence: CASSPPKYLVAGGKDEQFF. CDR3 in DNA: TGTGCCAGCAGCCCGCCTAAGTACCTAGTGGCGGGGGGTAAAGATGAGCAGTTCTTC.

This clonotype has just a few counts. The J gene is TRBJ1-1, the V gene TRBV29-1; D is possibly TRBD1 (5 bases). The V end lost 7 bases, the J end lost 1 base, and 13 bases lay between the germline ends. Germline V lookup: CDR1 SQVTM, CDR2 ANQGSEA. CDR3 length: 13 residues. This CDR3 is CSATADQNTEAFF. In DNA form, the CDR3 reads TGCAGCGCGACAGCAGACCAGAACACTGAAGCTTTCTTT.

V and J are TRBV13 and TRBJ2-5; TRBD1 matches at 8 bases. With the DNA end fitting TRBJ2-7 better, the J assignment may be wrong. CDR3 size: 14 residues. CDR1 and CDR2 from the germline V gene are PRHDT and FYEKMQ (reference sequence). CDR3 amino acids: CASSPRGTGGEQYF. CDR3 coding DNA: TGTGCCAGCAGCCCGAGGGGGACAGGCGGCGAGCAGTACTTC.

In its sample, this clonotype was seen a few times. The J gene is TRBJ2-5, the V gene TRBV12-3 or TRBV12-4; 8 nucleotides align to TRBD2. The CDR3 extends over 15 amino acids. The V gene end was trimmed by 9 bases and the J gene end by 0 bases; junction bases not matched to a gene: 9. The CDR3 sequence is CARGTLAANQETQYF. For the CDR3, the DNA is TGTGCCAGGGGGACACTAGCGGCGAACCAAGAGACCCAGTACTTC.

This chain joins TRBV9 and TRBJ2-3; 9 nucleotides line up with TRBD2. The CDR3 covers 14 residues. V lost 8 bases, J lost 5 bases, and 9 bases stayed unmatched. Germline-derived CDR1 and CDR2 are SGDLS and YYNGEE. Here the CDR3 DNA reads TGTGCCAGTAGCCTAGCGGGGAGTCTAGATACGCAGTATTTT. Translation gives CASSLAGSLDTQYF.

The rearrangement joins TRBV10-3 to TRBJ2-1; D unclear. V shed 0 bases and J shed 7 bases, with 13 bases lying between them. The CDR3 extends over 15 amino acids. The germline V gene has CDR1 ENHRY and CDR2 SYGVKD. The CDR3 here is CAISESVVGGNEQFF. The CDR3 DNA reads TGTGCCATCAGTGAGTCAGTAGTCGGTGGGAATGAGCAGTTCTTC.

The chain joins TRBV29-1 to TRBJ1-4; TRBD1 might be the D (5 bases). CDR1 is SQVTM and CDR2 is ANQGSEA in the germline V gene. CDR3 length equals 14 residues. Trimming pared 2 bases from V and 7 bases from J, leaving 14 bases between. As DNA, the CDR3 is TGCAGCGTTGAAATCTCCGGGACGCTTGAAAAACTGTTTTTT. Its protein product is CSVEISGTLEKLFF.

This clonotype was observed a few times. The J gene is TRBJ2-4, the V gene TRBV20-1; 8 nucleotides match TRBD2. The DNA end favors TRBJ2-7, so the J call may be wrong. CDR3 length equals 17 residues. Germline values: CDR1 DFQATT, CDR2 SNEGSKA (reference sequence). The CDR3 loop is CSARERREVLGAHEQYF. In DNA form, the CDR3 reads TGCAGTGCTAGAGAGCGGCGGGAGGTCCTTGGGGCCCACGAGCAGTACTTC.

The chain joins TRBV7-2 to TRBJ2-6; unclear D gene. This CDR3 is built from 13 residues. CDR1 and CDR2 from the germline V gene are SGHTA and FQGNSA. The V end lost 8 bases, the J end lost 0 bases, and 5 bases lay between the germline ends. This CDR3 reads CASETSGANVLTF. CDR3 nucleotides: TGTGCCAGCGAAACCTCTGGGGCCAACGTCCTGACTTTC. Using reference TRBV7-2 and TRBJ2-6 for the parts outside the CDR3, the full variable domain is GAGVSQSPSNKVTEKGKDVELRCDPISGHTALYWYRQSLGQGLEFLIYFQGNSAPDKSGLPSDRFSAERTGGSVSTLTIQRTQQEDSAVYLCASETSGANVLTFGAGSRLTVL.

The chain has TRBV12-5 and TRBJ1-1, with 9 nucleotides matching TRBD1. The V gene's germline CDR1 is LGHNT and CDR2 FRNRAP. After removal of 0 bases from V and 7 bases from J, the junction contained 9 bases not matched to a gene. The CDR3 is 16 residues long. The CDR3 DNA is TGTGCTAGTGGTTTGGTAGTGGGACAGGGTTATGGTGAAGCTTTCTTT. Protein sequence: CASGLVVGQGYGEAFF.

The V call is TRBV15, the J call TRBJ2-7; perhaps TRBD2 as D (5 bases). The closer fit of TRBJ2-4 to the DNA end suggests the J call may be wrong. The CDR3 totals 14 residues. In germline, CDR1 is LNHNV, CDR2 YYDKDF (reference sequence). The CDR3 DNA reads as TGTGCGACGACTACCTACTCCTCTCGGGACATTCAGTACTTC. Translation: CATTTYSSRDIQYF.

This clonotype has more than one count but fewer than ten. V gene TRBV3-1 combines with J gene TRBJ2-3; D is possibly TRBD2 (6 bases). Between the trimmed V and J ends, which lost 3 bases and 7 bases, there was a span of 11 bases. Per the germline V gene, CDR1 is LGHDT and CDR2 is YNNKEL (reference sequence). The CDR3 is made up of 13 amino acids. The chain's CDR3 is CASSQRDRYTQYF. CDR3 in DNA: TGTGCCAGCAGCCAGCGGGATCGGTATACGCAGTATTTT.